One sample yielded the 14 T cell receptor beta chains listed below, sequenced in a study of technical replicates of blood from four donors. Sequencing was performed with immunoSEQ multiplex PCR; in TCRdb, only in-frame clones are kept and a portion is missing. The data show about 79,000 clones, with more than 85% seen just once and approximately 0.4% held by the top ten. What was sequenced was T cells isolated from PBMCs. The receptors originated from a human donor in good health. Some clones in this sample may be carry-over from other donors' samples.

The rearrangement joins TRBV6-4 to TRBJ2-1; 7 nucleotides match TRBD2. The length of the CDR3 is 15 residues. J lost 4 bases, V lost 3 bases, and 6 bases had no gene match. Germline loops: CDR1 MRHNA, CDR2 SNTAGT. CDR3 bases: TGTGCCAGCAGTGAAGGGCGGGAGAGGTACAATGAGCAGTTCTTC. Translated, it gives CASSEGRERYNEQFF.

In its sample, this clone was seen once. This chain joins TRBV5-4 and TRBJ2-5, with D tentatively TRBD1 (5 bases). V lost 3 bases and J 4 bases, leaving 13 bases between the germline ends. Germline V gives CDR1 SGHNT, CDR2 YYREEE (reference sequence). The CDR3 runs 14 residues. The CDR3 sequence is CASSSTVRRETQYF. The CDR3 DNA reads TGTGCCAGCAGCTCGACAGTTCGGCGAGAGACCCAGTACTTC. Drawing the rest from reference TRBV5-4 and TRBJ2-5, the complete variable domain is ETGVTQSPTHLIKTRGQQVTLRCSSQSGHNTVSWYQQALGQGPQFIFQYYREEENGRGNFPPRFSGLQFPNYSSELNVNALELDDSALYLCASSSTVRRETQYFGPGTRLLVL.

The V call is TRBV13, the J call TRBJ2-7; no firm D call. V was pared by 0 bases and J by 0 bases, with 12 bases between. CDR3 length: 16 amino acids. The germline V gene encodes CDR1 PRHDT and CDR2 FYEKMQ (reference sequence). DNA of the CDR3: TGTGCCAGCAGCTTAGGCGTATTGGCGGACTCCTACGAGCAGTACTTC. This gives the protein CASSLGVLADSYEQYF.

In this sample, this clone turned up once. Other DNA sequences in this sample translate to the same CDR3. The chain links TRBV28 to TRBJ1-1; 8 positions agree with TRBD1. This CDR3 contains 12 residues. The junction had 4 bases not matched to a gene; V was cut back by 6 bases and J by 7 bases. Germline assignment: CDR1 MDHEN and CDR2 SYDVKM. CDR3 loop: CASRNTGGEAFF. The CDR3, as DNA: TGTGCCAGCAGGAACACAGGGGGTGAAGCTTTCTTT.

The chain's CDR3 is CASSLKKREKSTDTQYF. The DNA of the CDR3 is TGTGCCAGCAGTTTAAAGAAGCGGGAGAAAAGCACAGATACGCAGTATTTT. This chain connects TRBV27 to TRBJ2-3; 8 bases fit TRBD2. The CDR3 is 17 residues long. V gave up 2 bases and J gave up 0 bases; unmatched junction bases: 7. CDR1 is MNHEY and CDR2 is SMNVEV in the germline V gene (reference sequence).

The chain joins TRBV7-7 to TRBJ2-5; D is perhaps TRBD2 (7 bases). Germline assignment: CDR1 SSHAT and CDR2 FNYEAQ (reference sequence). CDR3 length equals 11 residues. Here the CDR3 reads CAGGAGETQYF. CDR3 in DNA: TGTGCTGGGGGGGCTGGGGAGACCCAGTACTTC.

The chain employs TRBV4-3 and TRBJ2-7; 7 bases are shared with TRBD1. V lost 0 bases, J lost 5 bases, and 4 bases stayed unmatched. The CDR3 runs 14 residues. Germline V lookup: CDR1 LGHNA, CDR2 YSLEER. The DNA for the CDR3 is TGCGCCAGCAGCCAAGACCCACAGGGGAACGAGCAGTACTTC. It encodes CASSQDPQGNEQYF.

The rearrangement links TRBV19 to TRBJ1-3; TRBD1 matches at 9 bases. The CDR3 totals 17 residues. Trimming removed 5 bases from V and 0 bases from J; junction bases left unmatched: 8. Germline V gives CDR1 LNHDA, CDR2 SQIVND (reference sequence). CDR3 nucleotides: TGTGCCAGTAGTCTCCCCTTACAGGGGGCCTCTGGAAACACCATATATTTT. Encoded protein: CASSLPLQGASGNTIYF.

The rearrangement uses TRBV1 and TRBJ2-7; the table gives TRBD2 as D, unverified against the DNA. TRBV1 is recorded as a pseudogene. The CDR3 extends over 13 amino acids. The chain's CDR3 is CTSSQDLGYEQYF. The CDR3 DNA reads as TGCACCAGCAGCCAAGATCTCGGCTACGAGCAGTACTTC.

This clone occurred once. The V gene is TRBV6-1, the J gene TRBJ2-2; tentatively, D is TRBD1 (6 bases). This CDR3 has 13 residues. The V gene's germline CDR1 is MNHNS and CDR2 SASEGT. Between the trimmed V and J ends, which lost 7 bases and 8 bases, there was a span of 14 bases. The CDR3 region is CASKRGGVGELFF. CDR3 DNA: TGTGCCAGCAAAAGAGGGGGAGTAGGGGAGCTGTTTTTT.

V gene TRBV6-1 combines with J gene TRBJ1-1, with a weak D call TRBD1 (6 bases). The CDR3 is 12 amino acids. The germline V and J ends were trimmed by 6 bases and 2 bases, with 7 bases remaining between them. Germline V CDR1 and CDR2: MNHNS, SASEGT. CDR3 nucleotide sequence: TGTGCCAGCAGGACAGGAAACACTGAAGCTTTCTTT. Its translation is CASRTGNTEAFF.

The CDR3: CASSYSRGHEKLFF. CDR3 DNA: TGTGCCAGCAGTTACTCGAGGGGGCACGAAAAACTGTTTTTT. The chain combines TRBV6-5 with TRBJ1-4, with 7 bases that match TRBD1. The CDR3 totals 14 residues. Germline CDR1 reads MNHEY; CDR2 reads SVGAGI. Losses at the gene ends were 0 bases for V and 8 bases for J; bases not matched to a gene: 3.

Remarks on this clone: The junction and the germline gene differ at one end; a read error may be behind it. The same CDR3 is also encoded by other DNA sequences in this sample. The chain carries TRBV2 and TRBJ1-2; TRBD1 might be the D (5 bases). The germline V gene has CDR1 SNHLY and CDR2 FYNNEI. There are 14 residues in the CDR3. The CDR3: CASSESGPGGKGAF. CDR3 sequence (DNA): TGTGCCAGCAGTGAATCGGGCCCGGGGGGTAAAGGCGCCTTC.

Comment on this clone: An end of the junction does not agree with germline; a read error may underlie this. This chain connects TRBV28 to TRBJ1-5; 7 bases map to TRBD1. CDR3 length: 15 amino acids. Looked up from germline, CDR1 is MDHEN and CDR2 is SYDVKM. The CDR3 bases are TGTGCCAGCACTTTAAGGGGGCCCGGCAATCAGCCCCAGCATTTT. It codes for CASTLRGPGNQPQHF.